The rows below give T cell receptor beta chains drawn from one sample of a study of long-term antiretroviral therapy in people with HIV. Libraries were prepared by immunoSEQ multiplex PCR; TCRdb keeps only in-frame clonotypes and omits some of them. The sample has roughly 42,000 clones, more than 80% seen once. The sample in question was unsorted PBMCs, obtained 3.1 years after starting antiretroviral therapy. These receptors were collected from a woman aged 45 to 65 with HIV. Each CDR3 is given with its conserved first and last residue. The D gene is left open where the match is weak. Size is stated for part of the rows, as once, few or many counts, or as a class when the clone is expanded.

V gene	J gene	D gene	clone size	CDR3 protein	CDR3 DNA
TRBV7-3	TRBJ2-3	TRBD2	NA	CASSPNSGGGTDTQYF	TGTGCCAGCAGTCCAAATAGCGGGGGTGGCACAGATACGCAGTATTTT
TRBV15	TRBJ2-7	NA	NA	CATSRDIGPYEQYF	TGTGCCACCAGCAGAGATATTGGACCCTACGAGCAGTACTTC
TRBV5-1	TRBJ2-6	TRBD1	NA	CATQGTARSGANVLTF	TGCGCCACCCAAGGGACAGCCCGCTCTGGGGCCAACGTCCTGACTTTC
TRBV5-1	TRBJ2-3	TRBD1	NA	CASTTGQGRTDTQYF	TGCGCCAGCACAACAGGACAGGGTCGCACAGATACGCAGTATTTT
TRBV7-6	TRBJ2-3	TRBD2	NA	CASSPRLAGGLGTDTQYF	TGTGCCAGCAGCCCCCGACTAGCGGGGGGGCTCGGCACAGATACGCAGTATTTT
TRBV10-1	TRBJ2-5	TRBD1	NA	CASSDGQGDRETQYF	TGCGCCAGCAGTGATGGACAGGGGGACCGAGAGACCCAGTACTTC
TRBV27	TRBJ1-5	TRBD1	few	CASSLGTGAGVQPQHF	TGTGCCAGCAGTTTGGGGACAGGCGCTGGGGTTCAGCCCCAGCATTTT
TRBV4-2	TRBJ2-7	NA	once	CASSQEWPDHEQYF	TGTGCCAGCAGCCAAGAATGGCCAGACCACGAGCAGTACTTC
TRBV5-8	TRBJ1-5	NA	NA	CASSLDRGQPQHF	TGTGCCAGCAGCTTGGATCGCGGTCAGCCCCAGCATTTT
TRBV7-3	TRBJ1-1	NA	NA	CASSPRGTEAFF	TGTGCCAGCAGCCCTAGGGGGACTGAAGCTTTCTTT
TRBV2	TRBJ2-5	TRBD2	NA	CASSEEAGGGETQYF	TGTGCCAGCAGTGAAGAAGCGGGGGGCGGAGAGACCCAGTACTTC
TRBV7-9	TRBJ1-2	NA	NA	CASTPTASLGGYTF	TGTGCCAGCACCCCGACTGCTTCCTTGGGAGGCTACACCTTC
TRBV2	TRBJ2-4	NA	NA	CASNGTPLAKNIQYF	TGTGCCAGCAATGGGACTCCCCTAGCCAAAAACATTCAGTACTTC
TRBV19	TRBJ2-3	NA	NA	CASSIGGSTDTQYF	TGTGCCAGTAGTATAGGTGGAAGCACAGATACGCAGTATTTT
TRBV9	TRBJ2-3	TRBD1	NA	CASSFTGAKVDTQYF	TGTGCCAGCAGTTTCACAGGGGCAAAGGTAGATACGCAGTATTTT
TRBV7-3	TRBJ1-6	TRBD1	NA	CASSLIGTVNSPLHF	TGTGCCAGCAGCTTAATTGGGACAGTCAATTCACCCCTCCACTTT
TRBV15	TRBJ2-7	NA	NA	CATSRDRGTDFYEQYF	TGTGCCACCAGCAGAGACCGCGGGACAGACTTCTACGAGCAGTACTTC
TRBV15	TRBJ2-2	NA	NA	CATSRDKLDRANTGELFF	TGTGCCACCAGCAGAGATAAGTTGGACAGAGCGAACACCGGGGAGCTGTTTTTT
TRBV2	TRBJ1-2	NA	NA	CASRYRSDYGYTF	TGTGCCAGCAGATACAGGTCTGACTATGGCTACACCTTC
TRBV10-3	TRBJ2-6	NA	NA	CAISEKIQGPGANVLTF	TGTGCCATCAGTGAAAAGATCCAGGGACCTGGGGCCAACGTCCTGACTTTC
TRBV6-4	TRBJ2-4	TRBD2	NA	CASSEEAGINIQYF	TGTGCCAGCAGTGAAGAAGCGGGGATAAACATTCAGTACTTC
TRBV5-1	TRBJ1-3	NA	few	CASSLGTYGNTIYF	TGCGCCAGCAGCTTGGGGACCTATGGAAACACCATATATTTT
TRBV7-2	TRBJ1-2	NA	NA	CASSVTGYYGYTF	TGTGCCAGCAGCGTTACAGGGTACTATGGCTACACCTTC
TRBV5-4	TRBJ1-2	NA	once	CASSLPSTGNYGYTF	TGTGCCAGCAGCTTACCTTCCACAGGGAACTATGGCTACACCTTC
TRBV18	TRBJ1-1	TRBD1	NA	CASSTTGADTEAFF	TGTGCCAGCTCGACGACAGGGGCGGACACTGAAGCTTTCTTT
TRBV27	TRBJ1-6	TRBD1	few	CASSYRDRNSPLHF	TGTGCCAGCAGTTACCGGGACAGGAATTCACCCCTCCACTTT
TRBV18	TRBJ2-5	TRBD1	NA	CASSRGSYDRDRAETQYF	TGTGCCAGCTCACGGGGGTCATACGACCGGGACAGAGCAGAGACCCAGTACTTC
TRBV14	TRBJ2-2	NA	once	CASSQGAFGELFF	TGTGCCAGCAGCCAAGGCGCGTTCGGGGAGCTGTTTTTT
TRBV2	TRBJ2-2	TRBD1	NA	CASSGQGSTGELFF	TGTGCCAGCAGTGGACAGGGGTCCACCGGGGAGCTGTTTTTT
TRBV13	TRBJ2-7	NA	NA	CASSNGPREQYF	TGTGCCAGCAGCAACGGCCCGAGGGAGCAGTACTTC
TRBV2	TRBJ2-1	NA	NA	CASSETGAGEQFF	TGTGCCAGCAGTGAGACAGGCGCAGGGGAGCAGTTCTTC
TRBV7-9	TRBJ1-2	NA	NA	CASSAETYGYTF	TGTGCCAGCAGCGCCGAGACCTATGGCTACACCTTC
TRBV29-1	TRBJ1-2	NA	NA	CSVEFWDYGYTF	TGCAGCGTTGAATTTTGGGACTATGGCTACACCTTC
TRBV7-2	TRBJ1-5	NA	once	CASAPGGGSNQPQHF	TGTGCCAGCGCGCCTGGGGGGGGGAGCAATCAGCCCCAGCATTTT
TRBV29-1	TRBJ2-1	TRBD1	once	CSVEKGQGSSSYNEQFF	TGCAGCGTTGAAAAGGGACAGGGCTCGAGCTCCTACAATGAGCAGTTCTTC
TRBV6-5	TRBJ2-7	TRBD1	NA	CASSPGDRFSYEQYF	TGTGCCAGCAGTCCGGGGGACAGGTTCTCCTACGAGCAGTACTTC
TRBV16	TRBJ1-1	NA	once	CASSLTLRTAGAEAFF	TGTGCCAGCAGCCTGACGCTGAGGACAGCGGGGGCTGAAGCTTTCTTT
TRBV2	TRBJ2-2	TRBD1	NA	CASSRTGNTGELFF	TGTGCCAGCAGCCGGACAGGGAACACCGGGGAGCTGTTTTTT
TRBV11-3	TRBJ2-3	TRBD2	NA	CASSPRQGGLAGAGTDTQYF	TGTGCCAGCAGCCCACGACAGGGGGGACTAGCGGGGGCTGGCACAGATACGCAGTATTTT
TRBV29-1	TRBJ1-2	TRBD1	NA	CSVTTGINYGYTF	TGCAGCGTAACGACAGGGATTAACTATGGCTACACCTTC
TRBV7-9	TRBJ2-7	NA	NA	CASSLGLRVYEQYF	TGTGCCAGCAGCTTAGGGCTCAGGGTCTACGAGCAGTACTTC
TRBV27	TRBJ2-7	NA	NA	CASDGWGGGDVSYEQYF	TGTGCCAGTGACGGGTGGGGTGGAGGGGATGTCTCCTACGAGCAGTACTTC
TRBV7-9	TRBJ2-2	NA	once	CASSHPENTGELFF	TGTGCCAGCAGCCACCCGGAGAACACCGGGGAGCTGTTTTTT
TRBV18	TRBJ2-3	NA	NA	CATHPGSTDTQYF	TGTGCCACCCACCCGGGGAGCACAGATACGCAGTATTTT
TRBV7-9	TRBJ2-7	TRBD1	once	CASSRQGESSYEQYF	TGTGCCAGCAGCCGACAGGGGGAGAGCTCCTACGAGCAGTACTTC
TRBV27	TRBJ2-3	NA	NA	CASSSQGPDTQYF	TGTGCCAGCAGTTCACAGGGCCCAGATACGCAGTATTTT
TRBV4-2	TRBJ2-7	NA	NA	CASSQDSVSYEQYF	TGTGCCAGCAGCCAAGATTCAGTGAGCTATGAGCAGTACTTC
TRBV5-4	TRBJ1-2	TRBD1	few	CASSLAGTAPYGYTF	TGTGCCAGCAGCTTGGCTGGGACAGCTCCCTATGGCTACACCTTC
TRBV19	TRBJ1-1	NA	once	CASTQPQGDTEAFF	TGTGCCAGTACCCAGCCCCAAGGGGACACTGAAGCTTTCTTT
TRBV5-1	TRBJ1-1	NA	NA	CASSPNLRSTEAFF	TGCGCCAGCAGCCCGAACTTGAGGTCCACTGAAGCTTTCTTT
TRBV19	TRBJ1-2	NA	few	CASSISGHNYGYTF	TGTGCCAGTAGTATATCGGGACATAACTATGGCTACACCTTC
TRBV7-6	TRBJ2-5	TRBD2	NA	CASSATSGVDWETQYF	TGTGCCAGCAGCGCCACTAGCGGGGTTGATTGGGAGACCCAGTACTTC
TRBV11-2	TRBJ1-1	NA	NA	CASSSTHKGRLNTEAFF	TGTGCCAGCAGCTCTACACACAAGGGGAGACTGAACACTGAAGCTTTCTTT
TRBV11-2	TRBJ2-2	TRBD2	NA	CASSTGLADFTGELFF	TGTGCCAGCAGCACCGGACTAGCAGACTTCACCGGGGAGCTGTTTTTT
TRBV6-1	TRBJ2-1	TRBD1	NA	CASPGQVYNEQFF	TGTGCCAGCCCAGGACAGGTATACAATGAGCAGTTCTTC
TRBV2	TRBJ1-2	NA	NA	CASSKGPGGYTF	TGTGCCAGCAGCAAGGGGCCTGGGGGCTACACCTTC
TRBV15	TRBJ2-5	TRBD1	NA	CATSRDRDRGRGTQYF	TGTGCCACCAGCAGGGACCGGGACAGGGGGCGAGGGACCCAGTACTTC
TRBV4-2	TRBJ1-5	NA	NA	CASSQDFEGYQPQHF	TGTGCCAGCAGCCAAGATTTTGAGGGGTATCAGCCCCAGCATTTT
TRBV7-3	TRBJ2-1	TRBD2	NA	CASSPPGAGGNEQFF	TGTGCCAGCAGCCCCCCGGGAGCGGGGGGCAATGAGCAGTTCTTC
TRBV6-1	TRBJ1-6	NA	NA	CASRWGRGSSPLHF	TGTGCCAGCAGGTGGGGGCGCGGGTCCTCACCCCTCCACTTT